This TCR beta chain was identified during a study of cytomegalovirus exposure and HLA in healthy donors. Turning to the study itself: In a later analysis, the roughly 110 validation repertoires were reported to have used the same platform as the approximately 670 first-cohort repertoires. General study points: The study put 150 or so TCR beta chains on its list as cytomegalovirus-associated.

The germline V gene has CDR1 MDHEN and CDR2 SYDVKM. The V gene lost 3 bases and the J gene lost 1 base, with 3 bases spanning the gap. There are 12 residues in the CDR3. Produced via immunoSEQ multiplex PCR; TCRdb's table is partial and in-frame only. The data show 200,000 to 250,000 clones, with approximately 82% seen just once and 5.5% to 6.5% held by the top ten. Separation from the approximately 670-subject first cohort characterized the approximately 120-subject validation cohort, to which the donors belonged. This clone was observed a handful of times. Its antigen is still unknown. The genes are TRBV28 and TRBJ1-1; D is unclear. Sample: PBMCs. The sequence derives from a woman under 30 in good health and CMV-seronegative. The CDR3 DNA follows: TGTGCCAGCAGTTTGGGGAACACTGAAGCTTTCTTT. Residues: CASSLGNTEAFF.